A selection of T cell receptor beta chains follows, all from one sample in a study of blood T cell repertoires in COVID-19. Measured with immunoSEQ multiplex PCR; TCRdb has only the in-frame clones, and not every one. The table has about 140,000 clones, approximately 78% seen once. Input material: peripheral blood. These receptors all come from a woman at least 80 years old with acute or convalescent COVID-19. The CDR3 runs from the conserved cysteine through the conserved F or W. A D gene is named only where the DNA matches it firmly. Size is stated for part of the rows, as once, few or many counts, or as a class when the clone is expanded.

clone_size d_call j_call v_call cdr3_aa cdr3_nt
NA TRBD1 TRBJ1-3 TRBV20-1 CSASDRVDGGNTIYF TGCAGTGCTAGTGACAGGGTTGATGGTGGAAACACCATATATTTT
NA NA TRBJ2-7 TRBV24-1 CATSDFPFDIGYEQYF TGTGCCACCAGTGATTTCCCTTTCGACATAGGCTACGAGCAGTACTTC
NA TRBD1 TRBJ2-1 TRBV7-9 CASSPGQGLYNEQFF TGTGCCAGCAGTCCCGGACAGGGCCTCTACAATGAGCAGTTCTTC
NA TRBD2 TRBJ2-7 TRBV20-1 CSASSGGTGSEQYF TGCAGTGCTAGTTCGGGGGGGACCGGGTCCGAGCAGTACTTC
once NA TRBJ1-1 TRBV5-1 CASSLLPGNTEAFF TGCGCCAGCAGCTTGCTCCCAGGCAACACTGAAGCTTTCTTT
few NA TRBJ1-6 TRBV5-1 CASSRTGVGAANSPLHF TGCGCCAGCAGCCGGACCGGGGTAGGCGCGGCTAATTCACCCCTCCACTTT
NA NA TRBJ2-1 TRBV14 CASSQGASSYNEQFF TGTGCCAGCAGCCAAGGGGCGAGCTCCTACAATGAGCAGTTCTTC
NA NA TRBJ1-2 TRBV14 CASSADSGRKLYGYTF TGTGCCAGCAGCGCCGATAGCGGACGGAAATTATATGGCTACACCTTC
few NA TRBJ1-1 TRBV2 CASSREEAAFF TGTGCCAGCAGCCGCGAGGAAGCGGCTTTCTTT
once NA TRBJ2-7 TRBV3-1/TRBV3-2 CASSQYRAGEQYF TGTGCCAGCAGCCAATACAGGGCAGGCGAGCAGTACTTC
NA TRBD1 TRBJ1-6 TRBV7-9 CASSLLGTDSPLHF TGTGCCAGCAGTCTCCTCGGGACAGATTCACCCCTCCACTTT
NA NA TRBJ2-7 TRBV3-1/TRBV3-2 CASSHYRSDLRNEQYF TGTGCCAGCAGCCACTACCGTAGCGATCTGAGAAACGAGCAGTACTTC
NA NA TRBJ2-2 TRBV6-5 CASSWGVLTGELFF TGTGCCAGCAGTTGGGGAGTCTTAACCGGGGAGCTGTTTTTT
NA NA TRBJ2-7 TRBV6-5 CASSYGRLGEQYF TGTGCCAGCAGTTACGGCAGGTTGGGCGAGCAGTACTTC
NA NA TRBJ1-3 TRBV5-1 CASSPGAGSSGNTIYF TGCGCCAGCAGCCCAGGGGCAGGAAGCTCTGGAAACACCATATATTTT
NA TRBD1 TRBJ2-3 TRBV5-1 CASSLDWDRREKTDTQYF TGCGCCAGCAGCTTGGACTGGGACAGACGAGAAAAAACAGATACGCAGTATTTT
once TRBD2 TRBJ2-3 TRBV7-2 CASSAGLVTDTQYF TGTGCCAGCAGCGCGGGACTAGTTACAGATACGCAGTATTTT
few NA TRBJ2-1 TRBV18 CASSPESRGHYNEQFF TGTGCCAGCTCACCAGAATCCAGGGGTCACTACAATGAGCAGTTCTTC
NA NA TRBJ2-1 TRBV7-9 CASSRLGQQSNNEQFF TGTGCCAGCAGTCGCCTTGGACAGCAATCGAACAATGAGCAGTTCTTC
NA NA TRBJ2-7 TRBV5-1 CASSLAGADSYEQYF TGCGCCAGCAGCTTGGCCGGCGCGGACTCCTACGAGCAGTACTTC
NA NA TRBJ1-1 TRBV5-1 CASSQSLGGAPTEAFF TGCGCCAGCAGCCAGAGTCTTGGTGGGGCCCCCACTGAAGCTTTCTTT
NA NA TRBJ2-7 TRBV7-9 CASSLDAGSYEQYF TGTGCCAGCAGCTTAGACGCCGGTTCCTACGAGCAGTACTTC
few NA TRBJ1-6 TRBV7-3 CASSLSGGAHSPLHF TGTGCCAGCAGCTTATCGGGAGGGGCGCATTCACCCCTCCACTTT
NA TRBD1 TRBJ2-5 TRBV29-1 CSGARTGGAGTQYF TGCAGCGGAGCGCGGACAGGGGGCGCGGGGACCCAGTACTTC
NA TRBD2 TRBJ2-3 TRBV7-6 CASSWEAGGSTDTQYF TGTGCCAGCAGCTGGGAAGCGGGGGGCAGCACAGATACGCAGTATTTT
NA TRBD1 TRBJ1-1 TRBV28 CASSLQPGTGFSGAFF TGTGCCAGCAGTTTGCAACCCGGGACAGGGTTCTCTGGGGCTTTCTTT
few NA TRBJ2-1 TRBV6-6 CASSYSDSGYNEQFF TGTGCCAGCAGTTACTCTGATAGCGGCTACAATGAGCAGTTCTTC
NA NA TRBJ1-3 TRBV15 CATSSSRGNTIYF TGTGCCACCAGCAGCTCGCGAGGAAACACCATATATTTT
NA NA TRBJ2-1 TRBV6-2/TRBV6-3 CASTPSGNEQFF TGTGCCAGCACCCCGTCGGGGAATGAGCAGTTCTTC
NA NA TRBJ1-6 TRBV13 CASSLDGSPLHF TGTGCCAGCAGCCTCGACGGGTCACCCCTCCACTTT
NA NA TRBJ1-2 TRBV6-5 CASRKRGSGYTF TGTGCCAGCAGGAAGAGGGGGTCCGGCTACACCTTC
NA NA TRBJ2-1 TRBV18 CASSPPDRSSYNEQFF TGTGCCAGCTCACCACCCGACAGAAGCTCCTACAATGAGCAGTTCTTC
NA NA TRBJ1-4 TRBV28 CASSLGAGHEKLFF TGTGCCAGCAGTTTAGGTGCAGGCCATGAAAAACTGTTTTTT
NA TRBD1 TRBJ1-6 TRBV28 CASSFRRDRGQVYSPLHF TGTGCCAGCAGTTTCCGCCGGGACAGGGGGCAAGTTTATTCACCCCTCCACTTT
NA NA TRBJ2-6 TRBV6-5 CASTPVSGVLNVLTF TGTGCCAGCACCCCTGTATCGGGAGTCCTGAACGTCCTGACTTTC
few NA TRBJ1-5 TRBV19 CASSMTVFGQPQHF TGTGCCAGTAGTATGACAGTTTTTGGGCAGCCCCAGCATTTT
NA NA TRBJ2-1 TRBV27 CASSLDGSSYNEQFF TGTGCCAGCAGTTTGGACGGGAGCTCCTACAATGAGCAGTTCTTC
NA TRBD1 TRBJ1-2 TRBV28 CASSFRSDTSDRVLGGYGYTF TGTGCCAGCAGTTTTCGATCCGATACCTCAGACAGGGTACTTGGTGGGTATGGCTACACCTTC
NA TRBD2 TRBJ2-7 TRBV19 CASSTSPGLAGGYEQYF TGTGCCAGTAGTACCTCCCCGGGACTAGCGGGAGGGTACGAGCAGTACTTC
NA NA TRBJ1-5 TRBV18 CASSPQTLGDHQPQHF TGTGCCAGCTCACCACAGACTTTAGGTGACCATCAGCCCCAGCATTTT
NA TRBD2 TRBJ2-7 TRBV7-2 CASSGDRGATSGRHEQYF TGTGCCAGCAGCGGCGACAGGGGGGCGACTAGCGGGAGGCACGAGCAGTACTTC
few NA TRBJ2-7 TRBV6-5 CASRGPGDYEQYF TGTGCCAGCAGGGGCCCGGGGGACTACGAGCAGTACTTC
NA TRBD1 TRBJ1-4 TRBV28 CASSFSGTGREKLFF TGTGCCAGCAGTTTCTCCGGGACAGGGAGGGAAAAACTGTTTTTT
NA TRBD2 TRBJ2-2 TRBV7-9 CASSLFIGLAANTGELFF TGTGCCAGCAGCTTATTCATCGGACTAGCGGCGAACACCGGGGAGCTGTTTTTT
NA NA TRBJ1-5 TRBV19 CASDGGRGLILNQPQHF TGTGCCAGTGATGGGGGGAGGGGACTTATACTTAATCAGCCCCAGCATTTT
NA NA TRBJ1-2 TRBV6-1 CASSEDPGIQGYTF TGTGCCAGCAGTGAGGATCCAGGGATACAAGGCTACACCTTC
once TRBD1 TRBJ1-6 TRBV18 CASSPTTGWDSPLHF TGTGCCAGCTCACCCACGACAGGGTGGGATTCACCCCTCCACTTT
NA TRBD1 TRBJ1-1 TRBV28 CASRTGFTEAFF TGTGCCAGCAGGACAGGGTTCACTGAAGCTTTCTTT
NA NA TRBJ1-1 TRBV2 CASSQNTEAFF TGTGCCAGCAGTCAGAACACTGAAGCTTTCTTT
NA TRBD1 TRBJ2-7 TRBV5-8 CASSFIGTGGQQYF TGTGCCAGCAGCTTCATCGGGACAGGGGGTCAGCAGTACTTC
NA NA TRBJ2-7 TRBV29-1 CSATANSYEQYF TGCAGCGCTACAGCTAACTCCTACGAGCAGTACTTC
few TRBD2 TRBJ2-1 TRBV11-2 CASSPSGRGYNEQFF TGTGCCAGCAGCCCTAGCGGGAGGGGGTACAATGAGCAGTTCTTC
NA NA TRBJ2-3 TRBV7-3 CASSSQPGAGTDTQYF TGTGCCAGCAGCTCGCAACCGGGAGCAGGAACAGATACGCAGTATTTT